Below, one T cell receptor beta chain is given with its context. Trimming cost V 7 bases and J 0 bases, with 9 bases left between them. The CDR3 has 13 amino acids. Germline V gives CDR1 MNHEY, CDR2 SVGAGI. This record belongs to a study of shared clonotypes between healthy human individuals. As for the study in general: The plates for each donor numbered three CD4 naive, three CD4 memory, two CD8 naive and one CD8 memory.

The method was immunoSEQ multiplex PCR; TCRdb's version includes in-frame clones alone and lacks a portion of them. The sample contains roughly 2.5 million clones, around 94% of which appear only once. The rearrangement joins TRBV6-5 to TRBJ1-1; D remains unclear. The clonotype was recovered from a man aged 18 to 30 in good health. The source material was naive CD4+ T cells sorted from blood. This sample's subset: CD45RA+ positively selected. CDR3 in amino acids: CASTLGMNTEAFF. CDR3 in DNA: TGTGCCAGCACGTTAGGGATGAACACTGAAGCTTTCTTT.